The sample holds a few counts of the clone carrying this T cell receptor beta chain. The antigen remains unidentified. These data originate in a study of response to subunit inactivated influenza vaccine. Study-wide points: The authors suggested that every seasonal influenza vaccination recruits few new T cells.

TCRdb re-derived calls from the RT-PCR reads in MiXCR, one entry per CDR3 protein. Of about 480,000 distinct CDR3 sequences listed, under 15% were seen once; the top ten hold around 13%. CDR3 length: 19 amino acids. The germline V gene has CDR1 MDHEN and CDR2 SYDVKM. The ends lost 7 bases at V and 3 bases at J; junction bases unmatched: 18. This sequence originates from a man in his fifties or sixties who received an inactivated influenza vaccine. The starting material was PBMCs from blood, obtained around seven weeks after vaccination. The chain joins TRBV28 to TRBJ2-2; 9 bases agree with TRBD2. The CDR3 coding sequence is TGTGCCAGCAACACACCTTCCGGCAGCGGGGGGCCCTACACCGGGGAGCTGTTTTTT. It yields the protein CASNTPSGSGGPYTGELFF.